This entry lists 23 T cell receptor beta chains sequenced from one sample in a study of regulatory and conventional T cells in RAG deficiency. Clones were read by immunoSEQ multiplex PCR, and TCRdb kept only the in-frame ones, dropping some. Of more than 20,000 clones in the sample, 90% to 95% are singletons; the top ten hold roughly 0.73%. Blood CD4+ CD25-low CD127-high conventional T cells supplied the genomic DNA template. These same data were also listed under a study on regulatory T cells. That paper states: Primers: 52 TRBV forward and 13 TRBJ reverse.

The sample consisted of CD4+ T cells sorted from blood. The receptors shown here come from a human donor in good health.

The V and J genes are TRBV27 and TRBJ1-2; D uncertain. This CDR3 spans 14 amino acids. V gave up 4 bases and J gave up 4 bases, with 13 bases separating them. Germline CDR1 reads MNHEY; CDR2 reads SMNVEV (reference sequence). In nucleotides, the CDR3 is TGTGCCAGCAGTTCGGACGGTTCTTTCTATGGCTACACCTTC. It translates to CASSSDGSFYGYTF.

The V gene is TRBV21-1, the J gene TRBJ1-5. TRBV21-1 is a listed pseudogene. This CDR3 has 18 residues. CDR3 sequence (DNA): TGTGCCAGCAGCGCCCGGGGGAGAGGGTTCTCTAGCAATCAGCCCCAGCATTTT. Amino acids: CASSARGRGFSSNQPQHF.

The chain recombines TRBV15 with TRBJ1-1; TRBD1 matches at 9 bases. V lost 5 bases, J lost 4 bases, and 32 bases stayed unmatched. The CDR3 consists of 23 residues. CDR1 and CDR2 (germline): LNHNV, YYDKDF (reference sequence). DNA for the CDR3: TGTGCCACCAGCTCTACCCCTCTCTTTCGGACAGGGGTCTCAGGTCAGCGGGTCACTGAAGCTTTCTTT. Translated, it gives CATSSTPLFRTGVSGQRVTEAFF.

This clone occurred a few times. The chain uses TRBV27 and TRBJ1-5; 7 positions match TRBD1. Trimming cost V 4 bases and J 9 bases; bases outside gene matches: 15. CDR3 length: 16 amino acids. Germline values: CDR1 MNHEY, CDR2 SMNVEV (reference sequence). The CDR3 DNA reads TGTGCCAGCAGTTCCGCGACAGGGCGCGTTTTCGGGCCCCAGCATTTT. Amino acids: CASSSATGRVFGPQHF.

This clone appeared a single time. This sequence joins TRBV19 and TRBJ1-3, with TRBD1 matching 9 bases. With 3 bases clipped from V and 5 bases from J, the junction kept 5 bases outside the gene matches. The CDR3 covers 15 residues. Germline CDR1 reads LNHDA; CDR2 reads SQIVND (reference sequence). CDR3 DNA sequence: TGTGCCAGTAGTATTCAGGGGACAGGGCGAAACACCATATATTTT. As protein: CASSIQGTGRNTIYF.

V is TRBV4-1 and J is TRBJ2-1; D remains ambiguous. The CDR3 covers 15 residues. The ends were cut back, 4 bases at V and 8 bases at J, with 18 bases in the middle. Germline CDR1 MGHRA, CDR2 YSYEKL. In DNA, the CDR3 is TGCGCCAGCAGCCCCGAAACTAACGGTTGGGATGAGCAGTTCTTC. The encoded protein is CASSPETNGWDEQFF.

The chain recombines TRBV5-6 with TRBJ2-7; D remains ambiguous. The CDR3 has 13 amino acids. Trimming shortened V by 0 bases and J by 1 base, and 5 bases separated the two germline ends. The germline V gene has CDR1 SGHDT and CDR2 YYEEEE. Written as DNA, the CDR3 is TGTGCCAGCAGCTTGGAGTTTTCCTACGAGCAGTACTTC. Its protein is CASSLEFSYEQYF.

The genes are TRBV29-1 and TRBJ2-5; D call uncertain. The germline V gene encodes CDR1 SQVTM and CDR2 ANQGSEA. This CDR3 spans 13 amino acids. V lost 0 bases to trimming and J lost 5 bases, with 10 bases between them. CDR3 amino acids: CSVEDRVSETQYF. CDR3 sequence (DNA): TGCAGCGTTGAAGATCGCGTTAGCGAGACCCAGTACTTC. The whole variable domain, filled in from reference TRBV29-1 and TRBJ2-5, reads SAVISQKPSRDICQRGTSLTIQCQVDSQVTMMFWYRQQPGQSLTLIATANQGSEATYESGFVIDKFPISRPNLTFSTLTVSNMSPEDSSIYLCSVEDRVSETQYFGPGTRLLVL.

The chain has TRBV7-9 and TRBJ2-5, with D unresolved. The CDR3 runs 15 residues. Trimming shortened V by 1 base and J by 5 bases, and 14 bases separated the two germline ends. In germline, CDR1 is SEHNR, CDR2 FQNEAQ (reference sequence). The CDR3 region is CASSLGRLRRETQYF. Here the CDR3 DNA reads TGTGCCAGCAGCTTAGGGCGGCTCCGACGGGAGACCCAGTACTTC.

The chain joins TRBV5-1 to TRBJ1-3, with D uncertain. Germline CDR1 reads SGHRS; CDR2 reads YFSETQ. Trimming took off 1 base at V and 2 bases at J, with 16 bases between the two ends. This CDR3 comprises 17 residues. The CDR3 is CASSLYGLSIAGNTIYF. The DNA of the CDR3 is TGCGCCAGCAGCTTGTACGGGTTGAGCATCGCTGGAAACACCATATATTTT.

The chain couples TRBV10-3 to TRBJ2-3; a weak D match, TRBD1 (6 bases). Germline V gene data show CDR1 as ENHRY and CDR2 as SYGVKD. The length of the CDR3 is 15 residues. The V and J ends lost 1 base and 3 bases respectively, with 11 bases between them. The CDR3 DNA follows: TGTGCCATCAGTGAGTTCAGGGGAGCGACAGATACGCAGTATTTT. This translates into CAISEFRGATDTQYF.

In nucleotides, the CDR3 is TGTGCCAGCAGTTATTCTGCTACAGGGATCGCCTACGAGCAGTACTTC. Its translation: CASSYSATGIAYEQYF. The chain combines TRBV6-5 with TRBJ2-7, with a weak D call TRBD1 (6 bases). Germline-derived CDR1 and CDR2 are MNHEY and SVGAGI. This CDR3 contains 16 residues. Deletions cut 3 bases from V and 2 bases from J, with 17 bases between.

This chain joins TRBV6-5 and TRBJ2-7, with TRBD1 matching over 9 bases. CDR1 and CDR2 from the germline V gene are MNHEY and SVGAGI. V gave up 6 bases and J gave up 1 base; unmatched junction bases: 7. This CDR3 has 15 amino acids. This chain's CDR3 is CASRTGTGQSYEQYF. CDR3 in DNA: TGTGCCAGCAGGACCGGGACAGGGCAGTCCTACGAGCAGTACTTC.

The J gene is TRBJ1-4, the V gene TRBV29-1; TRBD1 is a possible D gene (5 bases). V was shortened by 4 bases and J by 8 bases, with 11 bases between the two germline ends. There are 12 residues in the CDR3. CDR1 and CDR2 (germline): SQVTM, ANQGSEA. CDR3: CSVGGTGEKLFF. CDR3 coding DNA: TGCAGCGTTGGCGGGACGGGGGAAAAACTGTTTTTT.

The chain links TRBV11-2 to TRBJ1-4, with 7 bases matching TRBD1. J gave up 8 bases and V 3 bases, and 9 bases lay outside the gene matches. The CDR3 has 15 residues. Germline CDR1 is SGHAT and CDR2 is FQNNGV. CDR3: CASSLTGRVVEKLFF. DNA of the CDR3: TGTGCCAGCAGCTTGACAGGGCGGGTAGTGGAAAAACTGTTTTTT.

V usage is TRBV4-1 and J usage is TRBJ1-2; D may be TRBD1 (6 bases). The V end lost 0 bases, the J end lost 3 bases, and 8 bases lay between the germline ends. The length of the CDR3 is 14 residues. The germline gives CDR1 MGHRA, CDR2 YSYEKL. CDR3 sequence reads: CASSQEKGDYGYTF. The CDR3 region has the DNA TGCGCCAGCAGCCAAGAAAAGGGGGACTATGGCTACACCTTC.

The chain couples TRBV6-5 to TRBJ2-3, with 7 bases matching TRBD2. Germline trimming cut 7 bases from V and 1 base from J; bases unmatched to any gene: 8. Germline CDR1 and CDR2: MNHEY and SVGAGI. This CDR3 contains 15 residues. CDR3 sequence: CASKSPSGRTDTQYF. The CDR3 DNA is TGTGCCAGCAAGAGCCCTAGCGGACGCACAGATACGCAGTATTTT.

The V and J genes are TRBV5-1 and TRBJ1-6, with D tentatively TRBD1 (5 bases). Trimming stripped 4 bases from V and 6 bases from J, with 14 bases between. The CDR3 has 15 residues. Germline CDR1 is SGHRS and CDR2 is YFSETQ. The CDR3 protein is CASSGDGLANSPLHF. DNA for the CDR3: TGCGCCAGCAGCGGGGACGGCCTCGCTAATTCACCCCTCCACTTT.

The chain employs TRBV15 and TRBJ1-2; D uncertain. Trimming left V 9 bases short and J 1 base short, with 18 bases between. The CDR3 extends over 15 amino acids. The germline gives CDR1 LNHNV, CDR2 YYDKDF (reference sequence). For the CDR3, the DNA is TGTGCCACGTCGGGTAGAGCCCCCCTTAACTATGGCTACACCTTC. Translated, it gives CATSGRAPLNYGYTF. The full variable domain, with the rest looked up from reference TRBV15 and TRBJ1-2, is DAMVIQNPRYQVTQFGKPVTLSCSQTLNHNVMYWYQQKSSQAPKLLFHYYDKDFNNEADTPDNFQSRRPNTSFCFLDIRSPGLGDTAMYLCATSGRAPLNYGYTFGSGTRLTVV.

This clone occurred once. The CDR3 nucleotides are TGTGCCAGTAGTCTGACAGAGGGCTACGAGCAGTACTTC. Translation gives CASSLTEGYEQYF. This chain joins TRBV19 and TRBJ2-7; D might be TRBD1 or TRBD2, each matching 5 bases. The CDR3 sequence is 13 residues long. V was shortened by 5 bases and J by 3 bases, with 11 bases between the two germline ends. Germline V gene lookup returns CDR1 LNHDA and CDR2 SQIVND (reference sequence).

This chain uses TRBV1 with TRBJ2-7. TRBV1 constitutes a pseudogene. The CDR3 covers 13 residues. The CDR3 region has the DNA TGCACCAGCAGCCACGGGACCTCCTACGAGCAGTACTTC. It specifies CTSSHGTSYEQYF.

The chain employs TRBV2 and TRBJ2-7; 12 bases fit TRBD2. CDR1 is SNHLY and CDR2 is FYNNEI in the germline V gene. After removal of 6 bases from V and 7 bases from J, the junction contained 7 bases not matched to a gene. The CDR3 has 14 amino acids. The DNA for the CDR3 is TGTGCCAGCAGGCTAGCGGGGGGGAAGCCTGAGCAGTACTTC. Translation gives CASRLAGGKPEQYF.

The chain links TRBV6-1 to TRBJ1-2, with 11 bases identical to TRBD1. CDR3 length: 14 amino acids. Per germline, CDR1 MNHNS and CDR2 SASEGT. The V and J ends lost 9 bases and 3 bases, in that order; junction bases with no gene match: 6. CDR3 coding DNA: TGTGCCAGACCGCCGGGACAGGGGGACTATGGCTACACCTTC. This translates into CARPPGQGDYGYTF.